This T cell receptor (beta chain) was observed in a study of T cells in Graves' hyperthyroidism and ophthalmopathy (dated by TCRdb to the late 2010s). Regarding the research as a whole: To identify distinguishing TCR V-J signatures, a discovery cohort of about a hundred patients was used, comprising 43 with Graves' ophthalmopathy and roughly 60 with stable Graves' hyperthyroidism. Whether ophthalmopathy could be predicted prospectively was tested in an independent validation cohort made up of roughly 20 hyperthyroidism patients plus 17 patients who later progressed to ophthalmopathy. The approximately 97 discovery patients were randomly divided into training and test sets at a 7:3 ratio. In addition, the study compared T-cell repertoires in thyroid tissue and in blood from roughly 6 Graves' hyperthyroidism patients. After sampling, hyperthyroidism patients received methimazole starting at 30 mg daily, and ophthalmopathy patients received high-dose intravenous methylprednisolone. The paper reports TCR Vbeta CDR3 sequencing of 130 to 150 peripheral blood samples: approximately 41 ophthalmopathy, 75 to 80 hyperthyroidism and approximately 17 progressor patients. The investigation overall reported the following: Ophthalmopathy was separated from stable hyperthyroidism by a 13 V-J signature model, with 85% to 90% sensitivity and about 81% specificity obtained in cross-validation and 80%/75% obtained in testing. In validation, progression to ophthalmopathy was predicted by the model with 70% to 71% sensitivity and 72% to 85% specificity, a median of 6.5 months before onset. No statistical method was used to set the sample size in advance, and investigators knew the group allocation. Most expanded thyroid clonotypes (frequency above 0.001) were also found in blood, which suggests that blood repertoires may mirror thyroid immune responses.

To note about this clonotype: The specificity of this receptor is unknown. Within one base of it there is no much larger clone, and no base qualities were kept.

The CDR3 runs 15 amino acids, cysteine and phenylalanine included. Only the CDR3 DNA stays, 45 bases, in frame from base 1. Trimming accounts for 6 bases at V and 7 bases at J, while the number of junction bases matched to no gene is 8. The germline V gene gives CDR1 as ENHRY and CDR2 as SYGVKD. The TCR beta CDR3 regions were amplified from the RNA transcripts. The first round of RT-PCR for the TCR CDR3 was performed with the HTBI primer set and the Qiagen OneStep RT-PCR kit. A second multiplex PCR round built the libraries, followed by size selection and purification. Paired-end sequencing of the libraries was performed with 100 bp reads on an Illumina HiSeq2000. The study's own analysis went as follows. Raw data were processed with SOAPnuke, discarding reads with adapters, uncalled bases, mean Phred below 15, or no exact constant-primer or identifier match. COPE v1.2.5 was used to merge high-quality paired reads, and clonotypes were defined as unique nucleotide sequences. Clonotypes were aligned to IMGT TRBV, TRBD and TRBJ reference segments using MiTCR v1.1. The analysis included only V-J combinations with a frequency above 0.0001, which together covered around 99% of the repertoires. A TCS score was defined as the ratio between F50 (clonal expansion) and ExV (chaos), using BLOSUM62-based TCRdist between CDR3 peptides within each V-J. Welch's t-statistics and random forest reduced 450 to 600 V-J features to 10 to 15, which were used in a naive Bayes classifier (R e1071). The Morisita-Horn index was used to measure how similar the thyroid and blood repertoires were. The public reads were quality trimmed at Q25 with fastp and then assembled into clones with MiXCR by TCRdb, keeping productive beta chains. Rows merge per CDR3 protein into single entries with the most common DNA and genes. Clone size and V and J calls follow TCRdb, not the original study. The sample data list approximately 500,000 distinct CDR3 sequences, and more than 45% of these were observed just once. The ten most abundant clones make up more than 7% of the sample.

A patient counted as having stable Graves' hyperthyroidism if no progression to ophthalmopathy occurred over 18 months of follow-up. Hyperthyroidism patients were aged 18 to 65 years and newly diagnosed, with disease duration of less than 2 months. The study excluded patients with uncontrolled infections, other autoimmune diseases, pregnancy or lactation. Diagnoses were based on clinical symptoms, serum thyroxine and TRAb, thyroid ultrasound and orbital computed tomography. Total RNA was extracted with Trizol reagent, and quality was checked on an Agilent 2100 Bioanalyzer. Sequencing used peripheral blood or thyroid tissue (not recorded which). The clonotype comes from a woman younger than 35 with Graves' hyperthyroidism. Recombination connected TRBV10-3 to TRBJ2-1; 11 bases in the middle match TRBD2. Read as DNA, the sequence is TGTGCCATCAGCGAAACTAGCGGGAGTAAGAATGAGCAGTTCTTC. Translated, it reads CAISETSGSKNEQFF.